This T cell receptor beta chain was identified in a study of PD-1 blockade in classical Hodgkin lymphoma. General observations from the study: Individuals who commenced nivolumab within less than 1 year of ASCT were excluded. Newly diagnosed patients were reported to exhibit reduced baseline TCR diversity relative to healthy donors. Complete responders started with a diversity level that resembled newly diagnosed patients at baseline.

Profiling relied on immunoSEQ multiplex PCR, and the TCRdb table lists in-frame clones only, not all of them. The sample includes fewer than 55,000 clones, approximately 80% of them seen just once. Worth noting for this clone: Its antigen is still unknown.

Time point in this sample: cycle 4 day 1 (C4D1), after five to seven weeks of nivolumab. Relapses following autologous stem cell transplantation were seen in all patients, with brentuximab vedotin exposure varying. Relapsed/refractory classical Hodgkin lymphoma patients had complete, partial or progressive responses. This specimen was peripheral blood mononuclear cells (PBMCs), taken before the fourth cycle of nivolumab. This clonotype was sampled from a human donor with classical Hodgkin lymphoma.

This CDR3 reads CASSLGGQGSLRYTF. The CDR3 region has the DNA TGTGCCAGCAGCTTGGGAGGACAGGGCAGTCTTCGCTACACCTTC. This sequence joins TRBV5-6 and TRBJ1-2; 8 bases are a match to TRBD1. The CDR3 covers 15 residues. V shed 0 bases, J shed 9 bases, and the junction held 10 bases outside the gene matches. Germline V gene sequence: CDR1 SGHDT, CDR2 YYEEEE. Filled out from reference TRBV5-6 and TRBJ1-2, the complete variable domain reads DAGVTQSPTHLIKTRGQQVTLRCSPKSGHDTVSWYQQALGQGPQFIFQYYEEEERQRGNFPDRFSGHQFPNYSSELNVNALLLGDSALYLCASSLGGQGSLRYTFGSGTRLTVV.